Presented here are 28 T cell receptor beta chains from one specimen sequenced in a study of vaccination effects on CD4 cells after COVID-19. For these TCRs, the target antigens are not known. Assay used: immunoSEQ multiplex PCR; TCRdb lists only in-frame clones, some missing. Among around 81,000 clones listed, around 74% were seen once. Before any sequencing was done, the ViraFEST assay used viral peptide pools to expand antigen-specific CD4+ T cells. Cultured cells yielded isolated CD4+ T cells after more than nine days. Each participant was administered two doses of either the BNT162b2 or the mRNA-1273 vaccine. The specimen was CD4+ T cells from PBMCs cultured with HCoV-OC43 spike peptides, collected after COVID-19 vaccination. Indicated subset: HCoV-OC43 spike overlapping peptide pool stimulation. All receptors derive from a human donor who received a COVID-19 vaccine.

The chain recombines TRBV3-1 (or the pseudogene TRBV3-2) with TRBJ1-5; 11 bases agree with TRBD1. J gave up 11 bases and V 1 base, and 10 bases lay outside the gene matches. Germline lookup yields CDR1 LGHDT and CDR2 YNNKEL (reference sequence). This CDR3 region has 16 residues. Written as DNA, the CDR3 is TGTGCCAGCAGCCAAGCAGGGGACAGGGGGTCGGGGGCCCAGCATTTT. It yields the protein CASSQAGDRGSGAQHF.

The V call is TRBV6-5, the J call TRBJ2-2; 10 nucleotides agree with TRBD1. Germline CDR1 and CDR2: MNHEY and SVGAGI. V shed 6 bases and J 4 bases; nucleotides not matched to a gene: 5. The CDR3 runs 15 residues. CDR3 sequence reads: CASSLGQGGTGELFF. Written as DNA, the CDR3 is TGTGCCAGCAGCCTCGGACAGGGGGGCACCGGGGAGCTGTTTTTT.

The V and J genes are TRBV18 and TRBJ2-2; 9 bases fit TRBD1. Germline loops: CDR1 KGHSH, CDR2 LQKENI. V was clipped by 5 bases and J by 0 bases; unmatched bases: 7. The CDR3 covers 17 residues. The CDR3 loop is CASSATQGAANTGELFF. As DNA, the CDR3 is TGTGCCAGCTCAGCTACACAGGGGGCAGCGAACACCGGGGAGCTGTTTTTT.

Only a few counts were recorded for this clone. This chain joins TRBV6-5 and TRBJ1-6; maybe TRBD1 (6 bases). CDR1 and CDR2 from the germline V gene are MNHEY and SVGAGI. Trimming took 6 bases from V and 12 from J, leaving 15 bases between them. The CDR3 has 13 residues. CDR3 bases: TGTGCCAGCAGGGGGGCGAAACTGGGACCCCTCCACTTT. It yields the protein CASRGAKLGPLHF.

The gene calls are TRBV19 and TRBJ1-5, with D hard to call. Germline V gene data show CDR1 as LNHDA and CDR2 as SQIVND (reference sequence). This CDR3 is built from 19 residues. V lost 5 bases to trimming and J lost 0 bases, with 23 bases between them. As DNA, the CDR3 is TGTGCCAGTAGTCTAAGAGGAGAGAGGCGGGGTTATAGCAATCAGCCCCAGCATTTT. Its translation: CASSLRGERRGYSNQPQHF.

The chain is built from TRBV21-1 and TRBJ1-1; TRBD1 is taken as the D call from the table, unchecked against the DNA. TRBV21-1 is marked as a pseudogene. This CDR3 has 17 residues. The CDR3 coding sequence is TGTGCCAGCAGCAGGATCACCGGGACACCTCTGAACACTGAAGCTTTCTTT. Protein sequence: CASSRITGTPLNTEAFF.

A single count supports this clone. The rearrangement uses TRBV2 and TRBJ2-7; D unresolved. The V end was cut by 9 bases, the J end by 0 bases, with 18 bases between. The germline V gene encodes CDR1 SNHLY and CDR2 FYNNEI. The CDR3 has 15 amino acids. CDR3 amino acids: CARAGKGRSSYEQYV. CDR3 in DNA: TGTGCCAGAGCTGGCAAAGGCAGGAGCTCCTACGAGCAGTACGTC.

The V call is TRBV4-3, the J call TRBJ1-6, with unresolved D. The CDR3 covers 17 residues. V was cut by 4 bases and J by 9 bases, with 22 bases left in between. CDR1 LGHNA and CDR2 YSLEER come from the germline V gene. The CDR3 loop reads CASSPIRGTEGSSPLHF. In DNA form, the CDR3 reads TGCGCCAGCAGCCCGATCCGGGGAACTGAGGGAAGTTCACCCCTCCACTTT.

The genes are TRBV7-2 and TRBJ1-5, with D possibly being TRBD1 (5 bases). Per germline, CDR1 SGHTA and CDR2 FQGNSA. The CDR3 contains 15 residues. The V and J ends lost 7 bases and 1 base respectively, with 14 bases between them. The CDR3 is CASTPGGGSNQPQHF. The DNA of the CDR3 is TGTGCCAGCACCCCCGGGGGGGGAAGCAATCAGCCCCAGCATTTT.

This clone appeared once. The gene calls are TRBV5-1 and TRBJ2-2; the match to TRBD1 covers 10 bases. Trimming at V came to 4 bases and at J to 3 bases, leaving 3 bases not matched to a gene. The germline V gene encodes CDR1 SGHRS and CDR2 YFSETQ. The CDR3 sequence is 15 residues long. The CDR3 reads CASSPGTGDTGELFF. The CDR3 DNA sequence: TGCGCCAGCAGCCCCGGGACAGGGGACACCGGGGAGCTGTTTTTT.

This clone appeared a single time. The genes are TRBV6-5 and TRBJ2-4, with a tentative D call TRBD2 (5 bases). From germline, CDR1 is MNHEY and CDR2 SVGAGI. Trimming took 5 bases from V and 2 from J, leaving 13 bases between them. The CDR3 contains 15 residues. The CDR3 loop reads CASSTGSGTKNIQYF. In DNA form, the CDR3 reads TGTGCCAGCAGTACCGGGTCGGGGACCAAAAACATTCAGTACTTC.

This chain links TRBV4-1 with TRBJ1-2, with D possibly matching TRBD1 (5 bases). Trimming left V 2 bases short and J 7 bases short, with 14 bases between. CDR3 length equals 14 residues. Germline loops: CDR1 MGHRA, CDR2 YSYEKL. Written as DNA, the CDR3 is TGCGCCAGCAGCCAACCTCTACAGGCGGGTGGCTACACCTTC. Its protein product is CASSQPLQAGGYTF.

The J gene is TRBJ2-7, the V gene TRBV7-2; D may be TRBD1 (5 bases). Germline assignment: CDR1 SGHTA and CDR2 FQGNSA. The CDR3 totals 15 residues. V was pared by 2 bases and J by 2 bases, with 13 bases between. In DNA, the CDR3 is TGTGCCAGCAGCTTACTAGGGGAATCGGCCTACGAGCAGTACGTC. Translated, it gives CASSLLGESAYEQYV.

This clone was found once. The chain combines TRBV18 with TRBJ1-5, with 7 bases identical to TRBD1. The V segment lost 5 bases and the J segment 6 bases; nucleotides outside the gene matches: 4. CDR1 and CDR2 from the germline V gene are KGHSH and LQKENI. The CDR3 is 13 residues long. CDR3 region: CASSATGSQPQHF. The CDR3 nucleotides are TGTGCCAGCTCAGCGACAGGGAGTCAGCCCCAGCATTTT.

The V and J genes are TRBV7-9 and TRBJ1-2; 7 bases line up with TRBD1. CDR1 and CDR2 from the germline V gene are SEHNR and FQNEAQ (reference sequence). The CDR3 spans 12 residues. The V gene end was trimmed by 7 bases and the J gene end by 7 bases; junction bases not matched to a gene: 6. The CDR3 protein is CASNRQGAGYTF. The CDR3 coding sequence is TGTGCCAGCAACAGACAGGGTGCTGGCTACACCTTC.

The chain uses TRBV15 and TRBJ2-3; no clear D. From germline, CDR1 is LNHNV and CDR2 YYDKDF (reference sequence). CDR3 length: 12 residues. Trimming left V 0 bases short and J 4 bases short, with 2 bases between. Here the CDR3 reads CATSRDSDTQYF. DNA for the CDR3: TGTGCCACCAGCAGAGATTCAGATACGCAGTATTTT. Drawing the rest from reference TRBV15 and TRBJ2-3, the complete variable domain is DAMVIQNPRYQVTQFGKPVTLSCSQTLNHNVMYWYQQKSSQAPKLLFHYYDKDFNNEADTPDNFQSRRPNTSFCFLDIRSPGLGDTAMYLCATSRDSDTQYFGPGTRLTVL.

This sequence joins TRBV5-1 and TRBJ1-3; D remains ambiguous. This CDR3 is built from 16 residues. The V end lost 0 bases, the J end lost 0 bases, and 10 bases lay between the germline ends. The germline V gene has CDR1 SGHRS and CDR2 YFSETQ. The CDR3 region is CASSLASADSGNTIYF. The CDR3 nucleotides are TGCGCCAGCAGCTTGGCTTCGGCAGACTCTGGAAACACCATATATTTT.

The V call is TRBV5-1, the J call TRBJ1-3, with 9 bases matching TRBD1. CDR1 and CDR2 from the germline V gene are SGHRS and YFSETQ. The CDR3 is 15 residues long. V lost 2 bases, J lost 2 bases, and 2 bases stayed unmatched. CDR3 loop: CASSLQGAAGNTIYF. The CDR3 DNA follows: TGCGCCAGCAGCTTACAGGGGGCGGCTGGAAACACCATATATTTT.

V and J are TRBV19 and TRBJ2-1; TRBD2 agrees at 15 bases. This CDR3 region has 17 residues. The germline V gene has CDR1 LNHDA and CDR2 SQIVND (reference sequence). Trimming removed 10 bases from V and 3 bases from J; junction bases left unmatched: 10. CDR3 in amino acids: CATSRTSGGAVYNEQFF. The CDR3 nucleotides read TGTGCCACCTCCAGGACTAGCGGGGGGGCCGTCTACAATGAGCAGTTCTTC.

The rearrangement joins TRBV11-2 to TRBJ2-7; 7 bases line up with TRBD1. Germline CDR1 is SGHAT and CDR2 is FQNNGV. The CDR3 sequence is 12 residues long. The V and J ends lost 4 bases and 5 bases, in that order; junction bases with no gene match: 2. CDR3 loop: CASSSQGDEQYV. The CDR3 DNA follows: TGTGCCAGCAGCTCCCAGGGGGACGAGCAGTACGTC.

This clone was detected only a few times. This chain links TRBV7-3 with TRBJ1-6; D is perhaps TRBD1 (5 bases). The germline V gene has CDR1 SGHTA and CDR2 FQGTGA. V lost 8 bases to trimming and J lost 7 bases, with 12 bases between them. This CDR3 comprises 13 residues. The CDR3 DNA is TGTGCCAGCCGGGACGTGGGAAATTCACCCCTCCACTTT. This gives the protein CASRDVGNSPLHF.

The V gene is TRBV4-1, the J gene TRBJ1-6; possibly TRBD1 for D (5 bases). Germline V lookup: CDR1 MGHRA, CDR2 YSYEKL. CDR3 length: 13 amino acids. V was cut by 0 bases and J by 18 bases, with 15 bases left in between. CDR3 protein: CASSQDTGRVPHF. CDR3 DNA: TGCGCCAGCAGCCAAGATACAGGCAGAGTCCCCCACTTT.

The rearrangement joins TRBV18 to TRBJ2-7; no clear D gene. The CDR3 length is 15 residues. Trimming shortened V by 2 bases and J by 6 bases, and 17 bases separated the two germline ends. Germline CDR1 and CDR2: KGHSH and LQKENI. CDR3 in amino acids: CASSPYKGGVFEQYV. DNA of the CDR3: TGTGCCAGCTCACCATATAAAGGTGGGGTGTTCGAGCAGTACGTC.

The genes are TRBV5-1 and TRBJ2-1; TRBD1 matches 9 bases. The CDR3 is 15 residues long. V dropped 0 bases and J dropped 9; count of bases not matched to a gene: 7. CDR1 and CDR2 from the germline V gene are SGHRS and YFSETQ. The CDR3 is CASSLEGDRVGEQFF. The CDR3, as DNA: TGCGCCAGCAGCTTGGAAGGGGACAGGGTTGGTGAGCAGTTCTTC.

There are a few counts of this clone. The chain's CDR3 is CSARGDTEAFF. CDR3 DNA: TGCAGTGCTAGAGGGGACACTGAAGCTTTCTTT. The genes are TRBV20-1 and TRBJ1-1; D ambiguous. From germline, CDR1 is DFQATT and CDR2 SNEGSKA (reference sequence). Trimming shortened V by 1 base and J by 3 bases, and 3 bases separated the two germline ends. This CDR3 comprises 11 residues.

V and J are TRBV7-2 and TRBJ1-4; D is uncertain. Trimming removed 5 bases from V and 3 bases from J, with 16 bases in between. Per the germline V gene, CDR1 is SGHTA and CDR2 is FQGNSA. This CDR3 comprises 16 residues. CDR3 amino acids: CASSPTSGLSNEKLFF. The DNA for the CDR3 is TGTGCCAGCAGCCCCACATCGGGCTTGTCTAATGAAAAACTGTTTTTT.

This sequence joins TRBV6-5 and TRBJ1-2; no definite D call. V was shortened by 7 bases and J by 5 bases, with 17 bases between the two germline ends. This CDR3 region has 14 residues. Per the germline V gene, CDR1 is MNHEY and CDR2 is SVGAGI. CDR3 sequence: CASTLVETLYGYTF. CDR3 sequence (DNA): TGTGCCAGCACCCTGGTGGAGACACTTTATGGCTACACCTTC.

The CDR3 DNA reads as TGTGCCAGTAGTCATGACAGGGTAGGCGAAGCTTTCTTT. It yields the protein CASSHDRVGEAFF. The J gene is TRBJ1-1, the V gene TRBV19, with 7 nucleotides matching TRBD1. The CDR3 contains 13 residues. CDR1 is LNHDA, CDR2 SQIVND, per germline (reference sequence). J gave up 8 bases and V 5 bases, and 8 bases lay outside the gene matches.